These 26 T cell receptor beta chains share one sample of origin, sequenced in a study of tumor-infiltrating lymphocytes in primary liver carcinoma. Using a constant-region primer together with ProtoScript II reverse transcriptase, TCR beta cDNA was made from approximately 0.55 ug of total RNA. Each TCR beta library was derived from three nested multiplex PCR rounds that employed slightly modified ARM-PCR. Running 9 to 10 cycles apiece, the first two PCR rounds relied on TRBV1-TRBV30 forward primers together with a C-beta reverse primer. TCRdb itself ran the multiplex PCR reads through MiXCR, one entry per CDR3 protein. Among approximately 73,000 distinct CDR3 sequences, about 72% were seen once, and the ten largest hold approximately 30%. Bulk tissue was left unsorted, and RNA and DNA were co-extracted from 20-30 mg of it. What was sequenced was liver tumor tissue from sampling region 4. Documented subset: tumor region T4, right-lateral pole. These receptors were taken from a man aged 35 to 55 with primary liver carcinoma and hepatitis B virus infection.

The chain is built from TRBV7-3 and TRBJ2-1; 11 bases map to TRBD2. Per germline, CDR1 SGHTA and CDR2 FQGTGA. The CDR3 is 19 residues long. Germline trimming cut 5 bases from V and 0 bases from J; bases unmatched to any gene: 12. CDR3 sequence reads: CASSTRGLADPSSYNEQFF. CDR3 nucleotides: TGTGCCAGCAGCACAAGGGGACTAGCGGACCCCAGCTCCTACAATGAGCAGTTCTTC.

A note on this clonotype: At one boundary the junction diverges from the germline segment, which might be a read error. The genes are TRBV30 and TRBJ2-2; possibly TRBD2 for D (5 bases). The CDR3 loop spans 13 amino acids. Per the germline V gene, CDR1 is GTSNPN and CDR2 is SVGIG (reference sequence). CDR3 DNA: TGTGCCTGGTGTGTACAGCGGAGTGGGGAGCTGTTTTTT. Translation: CAWCVQRSGELFF.

V and J are TRBV7-2 and TRBJ2-1; TRBD2 aligns across 7 bases. Germline V lookup: CDR1 SGHTA, CDR2 FQGNSA. CDR3 length equals 14 residues. Trimming at V came to 1 base and at J to 7 bases, leaving 4 bases not matched to a gene. The CDR3 DNA sequence: TGTGCCAGCAGCTTAGTGGCTAGCGGAAATGAGCAGTTCTTC. Protein product: CASSLVASGNEQFF. The complete variable domain, with remaining parts taken from reference TRBV7-2 and TRBJ2-1, reads GAGVSQSPSNKVTEKGKDVELRCDPISGHTALYWYRQSLGQGLEFLIYFQGNSAPDKSGLPSDRFSAERTGGSVSTLTIQRTQQEDSAVYLCASSLVASGNEQFFGPGTRLTVL.

Concerning this clonotype: The final CDR3 position lacks the conserved phenylalanine or tryptophan, pointing to a likely read error. This rearrangement joins TRBV6-1 to TRBJ2-7; 12 bases match TRBD2. From germline, CDR1 is MNHNS and CDR2 SASEGT. V lost 1 base to trimming and J lost 7 bases; unmatched junction nucleotides: 5. This CDR3 has 15 amino acids. The CDR3 is CASSEVASGRGEQYY. For the CDR3, the DNA is TGTGCCAGCAGTGAAGTGGCTAGCGGGAGGGGGGAGCAGTACTAC.

As concerns this clonotype: Compared with germline, one end of the junction differs, possibly owing to a read error. The chain carries TRBV11-1 and TRBJ2-3, with TRBD2 identical over 11 bases. The CDR3 spans 16 residues. Per the germline V gene, CDR1 is SGHAT and CDR2 is FQDESV (reference sequence). This chain's CDR3 is CASSKGLAVSTDKQYF. CDR3 sequence (DNA): TGTGCCAGCAGTAAGGGACTAGCGGTCAGCACAGATAAGCAGTATTTT.

Of note for this clonotype: One end of the junction does not line up with germline, which may come from a read error. The chain combines TRBV11-2 with TRBJ2-1; a possible D gene is TRBD2 (5 bases). The CDR3 runs 14 residues. Germline CDR1 and CDR2: SGHAT and FQNNGV. CDR3 region: CVRSLPLAYNVQFF. CDR3 nucleotides: TGTGTCAGGAGCTTACCTCTAGCCTACAATGTGCAGTTCTTC.

Comments on this clonotype: Relative to the germline gene, one junction end is altered; a read error may explain this. The chain is built from TRBV4-1 and TRBJ2-7; possibly TRBD1 for D (6 bases). This CDR3 has 14 amino acids. Germline assignment: CDR1 MGHRA and CDR2 YSYEKL. CDR3 residues: CASRWGPSSYEQYF. CDR3 in DNA: TGCGCTAGCAGATGGGGGCCGAGCTCCTACGAGCAGTACTTC.

This sequence joins TRBV7-9 and TRBJ1-5, with D possibly TRBD1 on 5 matching bases. CDR1 and CDR2 (germline): SEHNR, FQNEAQ (reference sequence). The CDR3 has 17 amino acids. Between the trimmed V and J ends, which lost 0 bases and 8 bases, there was a span of 20 bases. The DNA of the CDR3 is TGTGCCAGCAGCTTAGCGGGAGGGACGGCTTTTAATAAGCCCCAGCATTTT. Translation: CASSLAGGTAFNKPQHF.

As for this clonotype: This may arise from a read error, as a much more abundant clone is one base away. V gene TRBV28 combines with J gene TRBJ2-1; 8 bases align to TRBD2. Germline loops: CDR1 MDHEN, CDR2 SYDVKM. This CDR3 is 17 amino acids long. The CDR3 region is CASSSNGASGPFNEQLF. The DNA of the CDR3 is TGTGCCAGCAGTTCCAACGGGGCTAGCGGGCCCTTCAATGAGCAGCTCTTC.

The chain has TRBV10-3 and TRBJ2-7, with D uncertain. The CDR3 sequence is 12 residues long. Trimming left V 10 bases short and J 9 bases short, with 19 bases between. The germline gives CDR1 ENHRY, CDR2 SYGVKD. In DNA, the CDR3 is TGTGCCACCAGCCCAGATGACTCAACGCAGTACTTC. This gives the protein CATSPDDSTQYF.

Note on this clonotype: This is likely a read error, given that the CDR3 carries no conserved phenylalanine or tryptophan at its end. The DNA of the CDR3 is TGCGCCAGCAGTGAGTGGGCGGGTCAGCACCAGCATTTA. It specifies CASSEWAGQHQHL. The V and J genes are TRBV10-1 and TRBJ1-5; D is ambiguous. The CDR3 covers 13 residues. Germline V lookup: CDR1 WNHNN, CDR2 SYGVQD (reference sequence).

Worth noting for this clonotype: The CDR3 end shows no conserved phenylalanine or tryptophan, and so a read error is likely. V and J are TRBV11-2 and TRBJ2-1; unclear D gene. CDR3 length: 13 residues. CDR1 and CDR2 from the germline V gene are SGHAT and FQNNGV. The ends were cut back, 6 bases at V and 8 bases at J, with 14 bases in the middle. CDR3: CASRLIGRDEQFV. The DNA for the CDR3 is TGTGCCAGCAGACTCATAGGTCGCGATGAGCAGTTCGTC.

The rearrangement uses TRBV5-8 and TRBJ2-5; D call uncertain. The germline V gene has CDR1 SGHTS and CDR2 YDEGEE. The germline V and J ends were trimmed by 0 bases and 5 bases, with 5 bases remaining between them. The CDR3 runs to 12 residues. The CDR3 sequence: CASSLVTETQYF. In DNA form, the CDR3 reads TGTGCCAGCAGCTTGGTGACGGAGACCCAGTACTTC.

The J gene is TRBJ2-5, the V gene TRBV12-3 or TRBV12-4; D remains unclear. The V gene lost 7 bases and the J gene lost 3 bases, with 12 bases spanning the gap. The CDR3 covers 13 residues. This chain's CDR3 is CASIRTTKETQYF. The CDR3 region has the DNA TGTGCCAGCATCCGTACTACGAAAGAGACCCAGTACTTC.

Regarding this clonotype: Because the CDR3 is missing its conserved closing phenylalanine or tryptophan, this is likely a read error. The chain couples TRBV4-2 to TRBJ2-5; D uncertain. Germline V gene data show CDR1 as LGHNA and CDR2 as YNFKEQ. The CDR3 is made up of 11 amino acids. CDR3 DNA sequence: TGTGCCAGCCGCCAAGAAGAGACCCAGTACCTC. As protein: CASRQEETQYL.

Regarding this clonotype: One base away lies a much larger clone, so this may be a sequencing read error. J is TRBJ2-7 and V is TRBV21-1; the table's D call, TRBD1, was not checked against the DNA. TRBV21-1 is recorded as a pseudogene. CDR3 size: 16 residues. The CDR3 here is CASSSPIHRTLGEQYF. The CDR3 DNA is TGTGCCAGCAGCAGCCCCATACACAGGACGCTTGGGGAGCAGTACTTC.

With regard to this clonotype: Its ends do not fully match the called genes, so a read error is possible. The rearrangement links TRBV6-6 to TRBJ2-2; 7 bases are a match to TRBD2. Germline V CDR1 and CDR2: MNHNY, SVGAGI (reference sequence). The CDR3 consists of 15 residues. The CDR3 DNA is TGTGCCGGCAGTTACGTAGGAGCGGGAAGCGGGGAACTGTTTTTT. Its translation: CAGSYVGAGSGELFF.

As concerns this clonotype: The junction and the germline gene differ at one end; a read error may be behind it. This chain joins TRBV10-3 and TRBJ2-2, with D unresolved. The CDR3 length is 13 residues. Germline CDR1 reads ENHRY; CDR2 reads SYGVKD. The CDR3 is CAISGTNTGELFF. In DNA form, the CDR3 reads TGTGCCATCAGTGGGACGAACACCGGAGAGCTGTTTTTT.

Of note for this clonotype: No conserved phenylalanine or tryptophan ends this CDR3, so it is likely a read error. The chain recombines TRBV6-5 with TRBJ1-5; a weak D match, TRBD1 (6 bases). Per the germline V gene, CDR1 is MNHEY and CDR2 is SVGAGI. The CDR3 totals 14 residues. In DNA form, the CDR3 reads TGTGCCAACAGTAGGAGAGGGGGGGCTCAGCCCCAGCATTAT. It yields the protein CANSRRGGAQPQHY.

This clonotype has a count of ten or more. One end of the junction does not line up with germline, which may come from a read error. V gene TRBV5-4 combines with J gene TRBJ2-7, with TRBD1 matching 7 bases. This CDR3 comprises 12 residues. CDR1 and CDR2 (germline): SGHNT, YYREEE (reference sequence). CDR3 DNA: TGTGCCAGCGGCTTTGACAGGGTCGAGCAGTACTTC. Its protein product is CASGFDRVEQYF.

With regard to this clonotype: At one of its ends the junction is not consistent with the germline gene, which may arise from a read error. V gene TRBV14 combines with J gene TRBJ1-2, with a tentative D call TRBD1 (5 bases). Germline V gene lookup returns CDR1 SGHDN and CDR2 FVKESK. This CDR3 spans 15 amino acids. CDR3 DNA: TGCACCAGCAGCCAAGGAGGAGTCGGGACGAAAGGCTACACCTTC. The encoded protein is CTSSQGGVGTKGYTF. The full variable domain, rest sourced from reference TRBV14 and TRBJ1-2, is EAGVTQFPSHSVIEKGQTVTLRCDPISGHDNLYWYRRVMGKEIKFLLHFVKESKQDESGMPNNRFLAERTGGTYSTLKVQPAELEDSGVYFCTSSQGGVGTKGYTFGSGTRLTVV.

As for this clonotype: It may be a read error: a sequence one base away is much more abundant. The chain has TRBV5-1 and TRBJ2-7; 7 nucleotides line up with TRBD1. V was clipped by 3 bases and J by 3 bases; unmatched bases: 12. The CDR3 has 16 residues. The germline gives CDR1 SGHRS, CDR2 YFSETQ. CDR3 residues: CASSWKATGVGYEQYF. CDR3 nucleotides: TGCGCCAGCAGCTGGAAGGCTACAGGGGTAGGCTACGAGCAGTACTTC.

As regards this clonotype: This clone may be a read error of a much larger clone one base away. This chain links TRBV28 with TRBJ2-7; D is ambiguous. Germline assignment: CDR1 MDHEN and CDR2 SYDVKM. V lost 5 bases to trimming and J lost 7 bases, with 12 bases between them. The CDR3 is 12 amino acids. CDR3 in DNA: TGTGCCAGCAGTCAAATAGGTCAGGAGCAGTACTTC. This codes for CASSQIGQEQYF.

This clonotype is a singleton in its sample. An end of the junction differs from the germline gene, which may be a read error. V gene TRBV7-8 combines with J gene TRBJ2-5, with TRBD1 identical over 7 bases. CDR1 and CDR2 from the germline V gene are SGHVS and FQNEAQ. CDR3 length: 16 residues. The CDR3 loop reads CASSSRRAGGQEPQYF. The CDR3 nucleotides read TGTGCCAGCAGCTCCCGGAGAGCAGGGGGTCAAGAGCCCCAGTACTTC.

This clonotype was counted at least ten times. The chain is built from TRBV6-6 and TRBJ1-5; D is perhaps TRBD1 (5 bases). The V end lost 5 bases, the J end lost 0 bases, and 8 bases lay between the germline ends. Germline V CDR1 and CDR2: MNHNY, SVGAGI (reference sequence). This CDR3 is built from 14 residues. The CDR3 nucleotides are TGTGCCAGCAGTGGGGACGGTAGCAATCAGCCCCAGCATTTT. Encoded protein: CASSGDGSNQPQHF.

A word on this clonotype: Lacking the conserved final phenylalanine or tryptophan, this CDR3 likely reflects a read error. This chain links TRBV28 with TRBJ2-7, with D hard to call. CDR3 length: 14 residues. Looked up from germline, CDR1 is MDHEN and CDR2 is SYDVKM. The CDR3 region is CATSLIAYYYEQYY. The CDR3 coding sequence is TGTGCCACCAGTTTAATCGCCTATTACTACGAGCAGTACTAC.